This paragraph reports one TCR beta chain. Antigen: not known. CDR3 length equals 15 residues. With 5 bases clipped from V and 8 bases from J, the junction kept 12 bases outside the gene matches. Germline assignment: CDR1 SGHTA and CDR2 FQGNSA. Vbeta (60) and Jbeta (13) primers were used in the PCR. Using immunoSEQ multiplex PCR, the repertoire was profiled, and TCRdb retains in-frame clones only, with some absent. The data show 35,000 to 55,000 clones, over 55% seen once. These data are taken from a study of cytomegalovirus exposure and HLA in healthy donors. The study's findings and limits: Presence/absence results assume similar sequencing depth per donor, which may not hold. One cluster of highly shared sequence variants probably arose as a sequencing artifact.

The source material was PBMCs. The V gene is TRBV7-2, the J gene TRBJ1-3; 7 positions match TRBD1. This receptor was obtained from a human donor in good health. The CDR3 protein is CASSTTQGEADTIYF. DNA for the CDR3: TGTGCCAGCAGCACCACCCAGGGGGAAGCGGACACCATATATTTT.